The 9 T cell receptor beta chains in this list originate from one sample, sequenced in a study of control samples from healthy donors and cancer patients. Method: immunoSEQ multiplex PCR; TCRdb's copy keeps in-frame clones and lacks some. Seen here are 140,000 to 150,000 clones, under 90% observed once, and the top ten hold less than 5%. Sequencing was done on a sample of blood. The receptors derive from a young man in good health.

The genes are TRBV20-1 and TRBJ2-1; D uncertain. Trimming stripped 4 bases from V and 6 bases from J, with 7 bases between. The CDR3 covers 11 residues. Germline V lookup: CDR1 DFQATT, CDR2 SNEGSKA (reference sequence). CDR3: CSATLVNEQFF. CDR3 nucleotide sequence: TGCAGTGCTACCCTGGTCAATGAGCAGTTCTTC.

This clone was observed a single time. The rearrangement uses TRBV29-1 and TRBJ1-1, with D uncertain. The V end lost 4 bases, the J end lost 6 bases, and 12 bases lay between the germline ends. The CDR3 is made up of 12 amino acids. Per germline, CDR1 SQVTM and CDR2 ANQGSEA. CDR3 loop: CSVGSGFSEAFF. CDR3 bases: TGCAGCGTTGGGAGTGGATTTTCTGAAGCTTTCTTT.

The chain employs TRBV5-6 and TRBJ1-2; the D is unclear. CDR1 SGHDT and CDR2 YYEEEE come from the germline V gene. V shed 6 bases and J shed 0 bases, with 9 bases lying between them. This CDR3 has 13 residues. CDR3 DNA: TGTGCCAGCAAGGGCGACTCTAACTATGGCTACACCTTC. Translated: CASKGDSNYGYTF.

The chain carries TRBV11-1 and TRBJ2-1; TRBD2 might be the D (6 bases). CDR1 and CDR2 from the germline V gene are SGHAT and FQDESV (reference sequence). Trimming pared 5 bases from V and 0 bases from J, leaving 14 bases between. This CDR3 contains 16 residues. The CDR3 protein is CASSRLALSSYNEQFF. Here the CDR3 DNA reads TGTGCCAGCAGCAGGCTAGCGTTAAGCTCCTACAATGAGCAGTTCTTC.

The chain recombines TRBV5-1 with TRBJ1-1; possible D gene TRBD1, 5 bases. Germline values: CDR1 SGHRS, CDR2 YFSETQ. CDR3 length: 14 residues. Trimming stripped 4 bases from V and 4 bases from J, with 14 bases between. The CDR3 sequence is CASSPTGRPTEAFF. DNA of the CDR3: TGCGCCAGCAGCCCGACGGGACGCCCCACTGAAGCTTTCTTT.

CDR3: CASSQVSGNTEAFF. In DNA form, the CDR3 reads TGCGCCAGCAGCCAAGTCTCCGGGAACACTGAAGCTTTCTTT. The chain combines TRBV4-3 with TRBJ1-1; D is ambiguous. The V and J ends lost 1 base and 1 base respectively, with 7 bases between them. Germline CDR1 reads LGHNA; CDR2 reads YSLEER. The CDR3 spans 14 residues.

The chain uses TRBV7-2 and TRBJ2-7; 8 positions match TRBD2. CDR1 and CDR2 (germline): SGHTA, FQGNSA. The CDR3 contains 15 residues. The junction had 5 bases not matched to a gene; V was cut back by 4 bases and J by 0 bases. The CDR3 coding sequence is TGTGCCAGCAGCTCCGGGAGCGGGAGCTCCTACGAGCAGTACTTC. This translates into CASSSGSGSSYEQYF.

The J gene is TRBJ1-4, the V gene TRBV30; 7 bases align to TRBD1. This CDR3 has 15 amino acids. Germline-derived CDR1 and CDR2 are GTSNPN and SVGIG (reference sequence). V was clipped by 2 bases and J by 3 bases; unmatched bases: 6. The CDR3 reads CAWSIRTGSNEKLFF. The CDR3 coding sequence is TGTGCCTGGAGTATCAGGACAGGTTCTAATGAAAAACTGTTTTTT. The entire variable domain, with the rest obtained from reference TRBV30 and TRBJ1-4, is as follows: SQTIHQWPATLVQPVGSPLSLECTVEGTSNPNLYWYRQAAGRGLQLLFYSVGIGQISSEVPQNLSASRPQDRQFILSSKKLLLSDSGFYLCAWSIRTGSNEKLFFGSGTQLSVL.

The chain employs TRBV7-9 and TRBJ1-2; no clear D. This CDR3 has 12 amino acids. From germline, CDR1 is SEHNR and CDR2 FQNEAQ (reference sequence). V lost 6 bases to trimming and J lost 7 bases, with 12 bases between them. CDR3 nucleotides: TGTGCCAGCAGTCCCAGCCCATTTGGCTACACCTTC. Its translation is CASSPSPFGYTF.